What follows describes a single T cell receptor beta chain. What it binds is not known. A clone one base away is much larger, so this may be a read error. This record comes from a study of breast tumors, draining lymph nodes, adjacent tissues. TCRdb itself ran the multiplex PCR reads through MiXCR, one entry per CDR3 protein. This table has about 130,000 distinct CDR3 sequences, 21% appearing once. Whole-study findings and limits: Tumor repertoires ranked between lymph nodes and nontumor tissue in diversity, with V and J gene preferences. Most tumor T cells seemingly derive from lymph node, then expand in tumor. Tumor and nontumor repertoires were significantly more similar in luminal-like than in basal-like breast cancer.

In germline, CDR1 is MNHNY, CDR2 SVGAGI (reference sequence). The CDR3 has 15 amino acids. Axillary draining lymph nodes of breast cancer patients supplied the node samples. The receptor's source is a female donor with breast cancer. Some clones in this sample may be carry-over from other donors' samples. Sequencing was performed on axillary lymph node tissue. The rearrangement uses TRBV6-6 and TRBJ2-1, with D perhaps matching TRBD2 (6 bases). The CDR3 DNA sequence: TGTGCCGGCAGTTACTCGCAAACTAGCCACAATGAGCAGTTCTTC. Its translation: CAGSYSQTSHNEQFF.